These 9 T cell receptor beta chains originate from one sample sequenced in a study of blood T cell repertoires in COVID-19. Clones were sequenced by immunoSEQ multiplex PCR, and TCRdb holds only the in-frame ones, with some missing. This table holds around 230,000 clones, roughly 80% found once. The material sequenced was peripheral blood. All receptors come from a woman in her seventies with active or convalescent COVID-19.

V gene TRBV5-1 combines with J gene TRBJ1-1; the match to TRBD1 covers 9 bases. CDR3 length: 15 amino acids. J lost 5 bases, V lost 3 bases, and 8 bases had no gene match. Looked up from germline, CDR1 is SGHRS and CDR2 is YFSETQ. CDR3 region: CASSYLTGGLTEAFF. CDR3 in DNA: TGCGCCAGCAGCTACCTGACAGGGGGGTTAACTGAAGCTTTCTTT.

The CDR3 here is CASSTPGQGGGYTF. The CDR3 DNA reads as TGTGCCAGCAGCACCCCCGGACAGGGTGGGGGCTACACCTTC. The chain is built from TRBV6-2 or TRBV6-3 and TRBJ1-2; 8 bases fit TRBD1. CDR1 is MNHEY, CDR2 SVGEGT, per germline. The CDR3 runs to 14 residues. The trim removed 6 bases at V and 8 bases at J, leaving 11 bases unmatched.

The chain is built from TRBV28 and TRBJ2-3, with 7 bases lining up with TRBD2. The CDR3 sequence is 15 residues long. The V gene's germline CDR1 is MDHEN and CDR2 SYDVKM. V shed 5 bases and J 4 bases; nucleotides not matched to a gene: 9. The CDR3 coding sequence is TGTGCCAGCAGTCCGTATGGGGGAGGGGCAGATACGCAGTATTTT. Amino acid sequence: CASSPYGGGADTQYF. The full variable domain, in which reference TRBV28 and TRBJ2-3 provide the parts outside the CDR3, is DVKVTQSSRYLVKRTGEKVFLECVQDMDHENMFWYRQDPGLGLRLIYFSYDVKMKEKGDIPEGYSVSREKKERFSLILESASTNQTSMYLCASSPYGGGADTQYFGPGTRLTVL.

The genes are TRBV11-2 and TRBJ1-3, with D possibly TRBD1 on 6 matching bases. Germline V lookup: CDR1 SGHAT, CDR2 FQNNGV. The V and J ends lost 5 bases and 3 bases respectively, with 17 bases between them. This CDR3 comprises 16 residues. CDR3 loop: CASSSRPGRGGNTIYF. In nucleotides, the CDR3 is TGTGCCAGCAGCAGCAGGCCGGGCAGGGGTGGAAACACCATATATTTT.

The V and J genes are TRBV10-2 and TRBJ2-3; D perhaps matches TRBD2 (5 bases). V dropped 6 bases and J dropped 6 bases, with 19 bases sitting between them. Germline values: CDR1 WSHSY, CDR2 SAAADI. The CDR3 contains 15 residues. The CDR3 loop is CASSADYPPGDTQYF. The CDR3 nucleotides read TGCGCCAGCAGCGCCGACTATCCTCCTGGGGATACGCAGTATTTT.

The CDR3 loop reads CASSHLAGGNEQFF. CDR3 DNA: TGTGCCAGCAGCCATTTAGCGGGAGGGAATGAGCAGTTCTTC. The chain joins TRBV3-1 (or the pseudogene TRBV3-2) to TRBJ2-1; 11 bases match TRBD2. J was trimmed by 7 bases and V by 3 bases; bases with no gene match: 2. The CDR3 covers 14 residues. Germline values: CDR1 LGHDT, CDR2 YNNKEL (reference sequence).

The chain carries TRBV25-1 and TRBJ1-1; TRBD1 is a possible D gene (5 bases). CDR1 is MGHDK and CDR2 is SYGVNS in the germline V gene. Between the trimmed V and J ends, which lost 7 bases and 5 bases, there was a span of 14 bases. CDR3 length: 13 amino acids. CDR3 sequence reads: CASTLTGGTEAFF. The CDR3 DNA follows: TGTGCCAGCACCCTGACCGGGGGTACTGAAGCTTTCTTT.

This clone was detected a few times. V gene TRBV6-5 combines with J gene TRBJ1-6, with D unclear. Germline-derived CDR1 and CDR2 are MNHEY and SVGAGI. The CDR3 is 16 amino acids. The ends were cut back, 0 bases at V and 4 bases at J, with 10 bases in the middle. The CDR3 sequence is CASSYSIASYNSPLHF. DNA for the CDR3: TGTGCCAGCAGTTACTCGATTGCGTCTTATAATTCACCCCTCCACTTT.

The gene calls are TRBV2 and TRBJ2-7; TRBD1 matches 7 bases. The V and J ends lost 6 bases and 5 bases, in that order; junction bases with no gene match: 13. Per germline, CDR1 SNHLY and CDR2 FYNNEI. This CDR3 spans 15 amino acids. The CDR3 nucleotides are TGTGCCAGCAGCGATTGGACAGGTACTTTCAACGAGCAGTACTTC. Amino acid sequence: CASSDWTGTFNEQYF.